This entry lists 13 T cell receptor beta chains sequenced from one sample in a study of T cells in Graves' hyperthyroidism and ophthalmopathy. Researchers amplified the TCR beta CDR3 regions from RNA transcripts. The HTBI primer set served for first-round RT-PCR of the TCR CDR3. TCRdb processed the multiplex PCR reads anew with MiXCR; each CDR3 protein has one entry. This sample has 620,000 or so distinct CDR3 sequences; roughly 15% occur once, and the top ten carry about 12%. The specimen sequenced was blood. These TCRs come from a woman between 45 and 60 years old with Graves' ophthalmopathy.

This clonotype was recorded at least ten times. This chain links TRBV20-1 with TRBJ2-2; tentatively, D is TRBD1 (5 bases). Germline CDR1 reads DFQATT; CDR2 reads SNEGSKA (reference sequence). CDR3 length: 14 residues. Trimming left V 1 base short and J 7 bases short, with 13 bases between. The CDR3 is CSARVGRVGGELFF. In nucleotides, the CDR3 is TGCAGTGCTAGAGTAGGCAGGGTTGGCGGGGAGCTGTTTTTT.

This clonotype has a count of ten or more. This chain links TRBV11-1 with TRBJ2-5, with TRBD2 matching over 7 bases. V lost 4 bases, J lost 5 bases, and 7 bases stayed unmatched. The CDR3 is 14 amino acids. Germline-derived CDR1 and CDR2 are SGHAT and FQDESV (reference sequence). The CDR3 DNA follows: TGTGCCAGCAGCTCGGACGGAGCGGGGGAGACCCAGTACTTC. It translates to CASSSDGAGETQYF. Using reference TRBV11-1 and TRBJ2-5 for the parts outside the CDR3, the full variable domain is EAEVAQSPRYKITEKSQAVAFWCDPISGHATLYWYRQILGQGPELLVQFQDESVVDDSQLPKDRFSAERLKGVDSTLKIQPAELGDSAMYLCASSSDGAGETQYFGPGTRLLVL.

This clonotype has a count of ten or more. The chain links TRBV20-1 to TRBJ2-1; TRBD2 matches at 14 bases. CDR3 length: 14 amino acids. CDR1 and CDR2 (germline): DFQATT, SNEGSKA (reference sequence). V lost 4 bases, J lost 9 bases, and 5 bases stayed unmatched. This chain's CDR3 is CSATRLAGGGEQFF. The CDR3 DNA reads TGCAGTGCTACGCGACTAGCGGGAGGGGGTGAGCAGTTCTTC.

This chain uses TRBV5-1 with TRBJ2-3; 15 bases match TRBD2. V dropped 4 bases and J dropped 1; count of bases not matched to a gene: 10. Germline V gene sequence: CDR1 SGHRS, CDR2 YFSETQ. The CDR3 spans 19 residues. The CDR3: CASSAGLAGGGVGTDTQYF. The DNA of the CDR3 is TGCGCCAGCAGCGCGGGACTAGCGGGAGGAGGGGTGGGCACAGATACGCAGTATTTT.

The table lists this clonotype with a count of one. The J gene is TRBJ1-1, the V gene TRBV7-9, with D unclear. This CDR3 comprises 16 residues. Trimming cost V 5 bases and J 1 base, with 17 bases left between them. CDR1 SEHNR and CDR2 FQNEAQ come from the germline V gene (reference sequence). The CDR3 region has the DNA TGTGCCAGCAGCCCGAGCTTGCTAAGAGAGAACACTGAAGCTTTCTTT. As protein: CASSPSLLRENTEAFF.

The chain is built from TRBV19 and TRBJ1-1, with 7 nucleotides matching TRBD1. The CDR3 loop spans 12 amino acids. Germline V gives CDR1 LNHDA, CDR2 SQIVND (reference sequence). The J segment lost 6 bases and the V segment lost 5 bases, leaving 3 bases of the junction unmatched. In DNA form, the CDR3 reads TGTGCCAGTAGTTATCAGGGGGCTGAAGCTTTCTTT. Its translation: CASSYQGAEAFF.

This clonotype came up many times. The chain recombines TRBV7-2 with TRBJ1-4, with D possibly being TRBD1 (6 bases). This CDR3 has 14 residues. With 5 bases removed from V and 8 bases from J, the gap between germline ends came to 15 bases. The germline gives CDR1 SGHTA, CDR2 FQGNSA. CDR3 protein: CASSRGGGGEKLFF. The CDR3 nucleotides read TGTGCCAGCAGCCGGGGGGGGGGCGGCGAAAAACTGTTTTTT. Variable domain in full (rest from reference TRBV7-2 and TRBJ1-4): GAGVSQSPSNKVTEKGKDVELRCDPISGHTALYWYRQSLGQGLEFLIYFQGNSAPDKSGLPSDRFSAERTGGSVSTLTIQRTQQEDSAVYLCASSRGGGGEKLFFGSGTQLSVL.

The chain is built from TRBV19 and TRBJ2-6, with D hard to call. V was shortened by 5 bases and J by 1 base, with 6 bases between the two germline ends. This CDR3 comprises 14 residues. Germline loops: CDR1 LNHDA, CDR2 SQIVND (reference sequence). This chain's CDR3 is CASSVRSGANVLTF. The CDR3, as DNA: TGTGCCAGTAGTGTTAGGTCTGGGGCCAACGTCCTGACTTTC.

This clonotype was counted many times. This chain links TRBV6-6 with TRBJ1-1; TRBD1 might be the D (5 bases). The length of the CDR3 is 13 residues. Trimming stripped 2 bases from V and 5 bases from J, with 9 bases between. The germline V gene has CDR1 MNHNY and CDR2 SVGAGI (reference sequence). CDR3 DNA: TGTGCCAGCAGTTACGTGAAGGGGACTGAAGCTTTCTTT. Translated: CASSYVKGTEAFF.

Notes on this clonotype: At one end, the junction sequence differs from germline, possibly due to a read error. The CDR3: CASLDQAGASLSVANVLTF. DNA of the CDR3: TGTGCCAGCCTCGATCAAGCGGGAGCCTCTCTTTCTGTGGCCAACGTCCTGACTTTC. The J gene is TRBJ2-6, the V gene TRBV7-2; TRBD2 agrees at 8 bases. The CDR3 sequence is 19 residues long. Germline CDR1 and CDR2: SGHTA and FQGNSA.

This clonotype was seen repeatedly, ten times or more. This chain joins TRBV3-1 and TRBJ2-3; TRBD2 agrees at 15 bases. V lost 4 bases and J lost 3; bases outside the gene matches: 11. CDR3 size: 19 residues. Germline loops: CDR1 LGHDT, CDR2 YNNKEL (reference sequence). The CDR3 sequence: CASSLKSGTSGRRTDTQYF. The CDR3 DNA is TGTGCCAGCAGCCTCAAATCCGGGACTAGCGGGAGGAGGACAGATACGCAGTATTTT.

The V call is TRBV12-3 or TRBV12-4, the J call TRBJ1-2, with 7 nucleotides matching TRBD1. This CDR3 region has 14 residues. J was trimmed by 3 bases and V by 5 bases; bases with no gene match: 6. The CDR3 protein is CASSTGEGYYGYTF. For the CDR3, the DNA is TGTGCCAGCAGTACAGGGGAGGGATACTATGGCTACACCTTC.

The V and J genes are TRBV6-9 and TRBJ2-7; 11 nucleotides line up with TRBD2. CDR1 is MNHGY, CDR2 SVAAGI, per germline. CDR3 length: 16 residues. V was clipped by 6 bases and J by 2 bases; unmatched bases: 9. CDR3 in amino acids: CASSLEGLAATYEQYF. DNA of the CDR3: TGTGCCAGCAGCCTCGAGGGACTAGCGGCGACCTACGAGCAGTACTTC.